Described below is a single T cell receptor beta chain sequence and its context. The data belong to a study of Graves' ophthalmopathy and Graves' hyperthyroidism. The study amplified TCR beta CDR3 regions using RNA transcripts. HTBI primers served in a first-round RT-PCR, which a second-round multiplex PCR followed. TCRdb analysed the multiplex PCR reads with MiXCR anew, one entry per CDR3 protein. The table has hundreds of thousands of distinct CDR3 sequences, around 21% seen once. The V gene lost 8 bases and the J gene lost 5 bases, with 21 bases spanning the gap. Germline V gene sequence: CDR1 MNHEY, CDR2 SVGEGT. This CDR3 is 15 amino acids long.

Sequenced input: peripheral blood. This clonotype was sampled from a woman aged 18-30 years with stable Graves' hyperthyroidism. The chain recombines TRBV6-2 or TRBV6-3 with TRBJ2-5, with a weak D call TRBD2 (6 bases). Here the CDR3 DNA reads TGTGCCAGCGTTCAAGACAGCGGGCCAGGGGAGACCCAGTACTTC. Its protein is CASVQDSGPGETQYF.